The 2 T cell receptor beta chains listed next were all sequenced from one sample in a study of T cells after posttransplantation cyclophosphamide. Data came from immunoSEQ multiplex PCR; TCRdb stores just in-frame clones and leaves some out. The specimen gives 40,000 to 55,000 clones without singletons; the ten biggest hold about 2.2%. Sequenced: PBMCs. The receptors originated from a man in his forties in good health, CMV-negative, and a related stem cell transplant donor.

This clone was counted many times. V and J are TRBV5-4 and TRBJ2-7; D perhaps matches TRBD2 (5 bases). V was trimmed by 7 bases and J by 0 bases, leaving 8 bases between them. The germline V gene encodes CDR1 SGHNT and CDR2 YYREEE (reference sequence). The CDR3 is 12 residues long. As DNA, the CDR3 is TGTGCCAGCTCACGGGACTCCTACGAGCAGTACTTC. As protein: CASSRDSYEQYF.

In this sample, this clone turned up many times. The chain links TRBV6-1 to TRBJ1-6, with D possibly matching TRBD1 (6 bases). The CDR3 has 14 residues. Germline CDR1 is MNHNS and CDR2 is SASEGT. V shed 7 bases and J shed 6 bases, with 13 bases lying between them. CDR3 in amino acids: CASNRGQPNSPLHF. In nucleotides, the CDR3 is TGTGCCAGCAACCGCGGACAGCCTAATTCACCCCTCCACTTT.